This T cell receptor beta chain was identified during a study of OX40 agonist ivuxolimab in advanced cancers. Study overall: A diagnosis of hepatocellular carcinoma, melanoma, renal cell or head and neck cancer was present in dose-escalation patients. The study's findings and limits: Certain nonresponding patients likewise had low normalized T-cell clonal expansion. Compared with CD4+, CD8+ T cells on average had more expanded clones.

On this clone: Its antigen is unknown.

Autoimmune disease history or systemic immunosuppression led to patient exclusion. CDR1 and CDR2 from the germline V gene are SEHNR and FQNEAQ (reference sequence). This CDR3 is built from 16 residues. V dropped 1 base and J dropped 0 bases, with 10 bases sitting between them. Method: immunoSEQ multiplex PCR; TCRdb's copy keeps in-frame clones and lacks some. The table lists roughly 17,000 clones, less than 90% of them singletons. The sequence derives from an adult with an advanced solid tumor such as melanoma, head and neck, liver or kidney cancer. The sample in question was CD4+ or CD8+ T cells sorted from blood, obtained in a trial of the OX40 agonist ivuxolimab. This chain links TRBV7-9 with TRBJ2-1, with a possible D match to TRBD2 (6 bases). The CDR3 DNA reads TGTGCCAGCAGCTTAGTTAGCGGTAGCTCCTACAATGAGCAGTTCTTC. This codes for CASSLVSGSSYNEQFF.